These 17 T cell receptor beta chains share one sample of origin, sequenced in a study of T cells of healthy individuals. TCRdb itself ran the 5' RACE reads through MiXCR, one entry per CDR3 protein. The sample holds about 82,000 distinct CDR3 sequences, roughly 5% seen once. The receptor set was obtained from a female donor in good health.

This chain connects TRBV18 to TRBJ1-1; D not resolved. The CDR3 spans 14 residues. The germline V gene encodes CDR1 KGHSH and CDR2 LQKENI. Trimming took off 1 base at V and 4 bases at J, with 10 bases between the two ends. The CDR3 loop reads CASSPQGRVTEAFF. As DNA, the CDR3 is TGTGCCAGCTCACCACAGGGAAGGGTCACTGAAGCTTTCTTT.

This clonotype was detected many times. V and J are TRBV5-8 and TRBJ1-1, with D possibly matching TRBD1 (5 bases). The V and J ends lost 5 bases and 7 bases respectively, with 15 bases between them. The germline CDR1 and CDR2 sequences are SGHTS and YDEGEE. The CDR3 consists of 13 residues. The CDR3 region has the DNA TGTGCCAGCAGAGGACGGGGACGGCTTGAAGCTTTCTTT. Translation gives CASRGRGRLEAFF.

In its sample, this clonotype was seen many times. V gene TRBV7-9 combines with J gene TRBJ2-3; no reliable D call. The V and J ends lost 2 bases and 4 bases respectively, with 4 bases between them. Germline V gene sequence: CDR1 SEHNR, CDR2 FQNEAQ (reference sequence). There are 12 residues in the CDR3. The chain's CDR3 is CASSLRADTQYF. CDR3 in DNA: TGTGCCAGCAGCTTAAGGGCAGATACGCAGTATTTT.

This clonotype has just a few counts. The chain couples TRBV7-3 to TRBJ2-3; perhaps TRBD2 as D (6 bases). This CDR3 comprises 15 residues. Trimming removed 2 bases at V and 4 bases at J, with 13 bases between. Germline assignment: CDR1 SGHTA and CDR2 FQGTGA. The chain's CDR3 is CASSLDGGGADTQYF. In DNA form, the CDR3 reads TGTGCCAGCAGCTTAGATGGCGGCGGGGCAGATACGCAGTATTTT. Variable domain in full (rest from reference TRBV7-3 and TRBJ2-3): GAGVSQTPSNKVTEKGKYVELRCDPISGHTALYWYRQSLGQGPEFLIYFQGTGAADDSGLPNDRFFAVRPEGSVSTLKIQRTERGDSAVYLCASSLDGGGADTQYFGPGTRLTVL.

This clonotype was observed at least ten times. The CDR3 region has the DNA TGTGCCAGCAGAGGACCGACAGGGGGATACTACGAGCAGTACTTC. Its translation: CASRGPTGGYYEQYF. The gene calls are TRBV28 and TRBJ2-7; 9 bases map to TRBD1. Germline V gene lookup returns CDR1 MDHEN and CDR2 SYDVKM. The CDR3 is 15 amino acids. The V segment lost 6 bases and the J segment 3 bases; nucleotides outside the gene matches: 9.

This clonotype was picked up many times. J is TRBJ2-3 and V is TRBV7-2; tentatively, D is TRBD2 (6 bases). CDR1 is SGHTA and CDR2 is FQGNSA in the germline V gene. With 3 bases removed from V and 3 bases from J, the gap between germline ends came to 13 bases. CDR3 length: 15 residues. CDR3 loop: CASSFQEGRTDTQYF. Written as DNA, the CDR3 is TGTGCCAGCAGCTTCCAGGAGGGCCGGACAGATACGCAGTATTTT.

The rearrangement joins TRBV28 to TRBJ1-2; maybe TRBD1 (6 bases). The V end was cut by 8 bases, the J end by 6 bases, with 16 bases between. The CDR3 consists of 13 residues. CDR1 and CDR2 from the germline V gene are MDHEN and SYDVKM. In DNA form, the CDR3 reads TGTGCCAGCGAGAGGGGGTCTGAAGATGGCTACACCTTC. It codes for CASERGSEDGYTF.

This chain uses TRBV6-5 with TRBJ1-1; the D is unclear. The germline V gene encodes CDR1 MNHEY and CDR2 SVGAGI. Trimming removed 2 bases from V and 0 bases from J, with 7 bases in between. The length of the CDR3 is 14 residues. CDR3: CASSYGRLNTEAFF. The CDR3, as DNA: TGTGCCAGCAGTTACGGCAGGTTGAACACTGAAGCTTTCTTT.

This clonotype has a count of ten or more. The chain combines TRBV5-4 with TRBJ1-1; D gene unclear. CDR1 and CDR2 from the germline V gene are SGHNT and YYREEE (reference sequence). This CDR3 is 13 amino acids long. V gave up 2 bases and J gave up 2 bases, with 7 bases separating them. The DNA for the CDR3 is TGTGCCAGCAGCTTCCCCGGAAACACTGAAGCTTTCTTT. Protein sequence: CASSFPGNTEAFF.

This chain links TRBV30 with TRBJ1-1; TRBD1 might be the D (5 bases). Trimming shortened V by 5 bases and J by 11 bases, and 12 bases separated the two germline ends. The CDR3 consists of 10 residues. Germline CDR1 is GTSNPN and CDR2 is SVGIG (reference sequence). The CDR3 DNA reads TGTGCCTGGGGGAGGGGAAAGGCTTTCTTT. It encodes CAWGRGKAFF.

This clonotype was recorded at least ten times. The V and J genes are TRBV7-6 and TRBJ2-1; D is undetermined. Trimming cost V 5 bases and J 0 bases, with 5 bases left between them. The CDR3 is 13 amino acids. Germline V gene data show CDR1 as SGHVS and CDR2 as FNYEAQ. The CDR3 is CASSASSYNEQFF. The CDR3 DNA is TGTGCCAGCAGCGCGAGCTCCTACAATGAGCAGTTCTTC. Combining the CDR3 with reference TRBV7-6 and TRBJ2-1 gives the whole variable domain GAGVSQSPRYKVTKRGQDVALRCDPISGHVSLYWYRQALGQGPEFLTYFNYEAQQDKSGLPNDRFSAERPEGSISTLTIQRTEQRDSAMYRCASSASSYNEQFFGPGTRLTVL.

The table lists this clonotype with many counts. V gene TRBV27 combines with J gene TRBJ2-3; D not resolved. CDR3 length: 13 amino acids. Germline values: CDR1 MNHEY, CDR2 SMNVEV (reference sequence). The V end was cut by 3 bases, the J end by 6 bases, with 10 bases between. The CDR3 protein is CASSFYSPDTQYF. The CDR3 DNA follows: TGTGCCAGCAGTTTTTACAGCCCCGATACGCAGTATTTT.

This clonotype has at least ten counts. CDR3 bases: TGTGCCAGTAGTATAGCGAGAAATAGCAATCAGCCCCAGCATTTT. Encoded protein: CASSIARNSNQPQHF. The rearrangement links TRBV19 to TRBJ1-5, with D uncertain. CDR1 is LNHDA and CDR2 is SQIVND in the germline V gene (reference sequence). V dropped 1 base and J dropped 0 bases, with 7 bases sitting between them. This CDR3 region has 15 residues.

This clonotype was seen many times. This chain connects TRBV20-1 to TRBJ2-7, with D perhaps matching TRBD2 (5 bases). CDR1 and CDR2 (germline): DFQATT, SNEGSKA (reference sequence). V was trimmed by 5 bases and J by 9 bases, leaving 17 bases between them. The CDR3 sequence is 12 residues long. The CDR3 coding sequence is TGCAGTGCTTGGGCGGAGGCGGCACTGCAGTACTTC. This encodes CSAWAEAALQYF.

This chain connects TRBV6-5 to TRBJ1-6; no definite D call. Trimming took 0 bases from V and 10 from J, leaving 13 bases between them. This CDR3 contains 15 residues. Per the germline V gene, CDR1 is MNHEY and CDR2 is SVGAGI. This chain's CDR3 is CASSYSDPSGSPLHF. The CDR3 bases are TGTGCCAGCAGTTACTCGGATCCATCGGGCTCACCCCTCCACTTT.

The rearrangement links TRBV30 to TRBJ2-7; 7 nucleotides agree with TRBD2. Trimming cost V 0 bases and J 9 bases; bases outside gene matches: 5. CDR3 length: 12 amino acids. Germline CDR1 and CDR2: GTSNPN and SVGIG (reference sequence). The CDR3 sequence: CAWSVLGGVQYF. The CDR3 coding sequence is TGTGCCTGGAGTGTACTGGGGGGGGTGCAGTACTTC.

At least ten counts were recorded for this clonotype. The chain recombines TRBV28 with TRBJ2-7; D uncertain. Trimming removed 1 base from V and 5 bases from J, with 9 bases in between. This CDR3 contains 13 residues. Looked up from germline, CDR1 is MDHEN and CDR2 is SYDVKM. The CDR3 region is CASSLFWYHEQYF. The CDR3, as DNA: TGTGCCAGCAGTTTATTCTGGTACCACGAGCAGTACTTC. Drawing the rest from reference TRBV28 and TRBJ2-7, the complete variable domain is DVKVTQSSRYLVKRTGEKVFLECVQDMDHENMFWYRQDPGLGLRLIYFSYDVKMKEKGDIPEGYSVSREKKERFSLILESASTNQTSMYLCASSLFWYHEQYFGPGTRLTVT.